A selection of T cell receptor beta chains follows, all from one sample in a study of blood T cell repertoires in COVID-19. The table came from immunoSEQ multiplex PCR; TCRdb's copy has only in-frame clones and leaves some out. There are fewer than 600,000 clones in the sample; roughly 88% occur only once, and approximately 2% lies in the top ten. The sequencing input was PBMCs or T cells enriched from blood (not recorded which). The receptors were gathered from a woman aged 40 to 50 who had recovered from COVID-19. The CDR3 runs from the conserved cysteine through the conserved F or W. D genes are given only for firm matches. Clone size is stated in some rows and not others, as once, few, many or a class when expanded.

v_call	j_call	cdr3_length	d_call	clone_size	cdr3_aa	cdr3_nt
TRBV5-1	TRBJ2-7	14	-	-	CASSLESVSYEQYF	TGCGCCAGCAGCTTGGAGTCAGTCTCCTACGAGCAGTACTTC
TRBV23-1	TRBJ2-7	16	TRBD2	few	CASSQSGLAGPYEQYF	TGCGCCAGCAGTCAATCGGGACTAGCGGGGCCCTACGAGCAGTACTTC
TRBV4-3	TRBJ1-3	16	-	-	CASSQGAGAPGNTIYF	TGCGCCAGCAGCCAAGGCGCAGGGGCTCCTGGAAACACCATATATTTT
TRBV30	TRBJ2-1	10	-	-	CAWIDNEQFF	TGTGCCTGGATAGACAATGAGCAGTTCTTC
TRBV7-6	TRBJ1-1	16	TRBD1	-	CASSLVDRGTYTEAFF	TGTGCCAGCAGCTTAGTGGACAGGGGGACTTACACTGAAGCTTTCTTT
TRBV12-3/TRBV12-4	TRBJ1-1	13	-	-	CASSDLRGTEAFF	TGTGCCAGCAGTGACCTCAGGGGCACTGAAGCTTTCTTT
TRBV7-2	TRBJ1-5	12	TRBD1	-	CASSPQGAPQHF	TGTGCCAGCAGTCCTCAGGGGGCCCCCCAGCATTTT
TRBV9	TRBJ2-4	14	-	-	CASSVGGGRNIQYF	TGTGCCAGCAGCGTTGGGGGAGGTCGAAACATTCAGTACTTC
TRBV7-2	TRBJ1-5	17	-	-	CASSLVGKGGSQQPQHF	TGTGCCAGCAGCTTAGTAGGCAAGGGCGGGTCTCAACAGCCCCAGCATTTT
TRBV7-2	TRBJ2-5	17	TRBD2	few	CASSLETSGSSRETQYF	TGTGCCAGCAGCTTAGAGACTAGCGGGAGTAGTCGGGAGACCCAGTACTTC
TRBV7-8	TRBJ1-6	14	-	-	CASTRTVLNSPLHF	TGTGCCAGCACCCGGACAGTTCTTAATTCACCCCTCCACTTT
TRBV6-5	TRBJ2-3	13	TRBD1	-	CASGDRGTDTQYF	TGTGCCAGTGGGGACAGGGGCACAGATACGCAGTATTTT
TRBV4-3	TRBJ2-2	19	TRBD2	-	CASSQLGFQGGRAPGELFF	TGCGCCAGCAGCCAACTAGGTTTTCAGGGCGGGAGGGCCCCCGGGGAGCTGTTTTTT
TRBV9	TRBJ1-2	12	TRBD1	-	CASSRDSYGYTF	TGTGCCAGCAGCCGGGACAGCTATGGCTACACCTTC
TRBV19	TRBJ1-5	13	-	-	CATQDNSNQPQHF	TGTGCCACGCAGGACAATAGCAATCAGCCCCAGCATTTT
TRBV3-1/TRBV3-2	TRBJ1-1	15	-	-	CASSQGMTPNTEAFF	TGTGCCAGCAGCCAAGGAATGACACCGAACACTGAAGCTTTCTTT
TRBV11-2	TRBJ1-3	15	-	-	CASSLAAISGNTIYF	TGTGCCAGCAGCTTAGCAGCGATTTCTGGAAACACCATATATTTT
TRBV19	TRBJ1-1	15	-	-	CASSILGGENTEAFF	TGTGCCAGTAGCATCCTTGGGGGGGAGAACACTGAAGCTTTCTTT
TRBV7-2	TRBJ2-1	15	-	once	CASSVDRSSYNEQFF	TGTGCCAGCAGCGTCGACAGAAGCTCCTACAATGAGCAGTTCTTC
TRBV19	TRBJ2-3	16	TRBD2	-	CASSLFWAGGSDTQYF	TGTGCCAGTAGCCTTTTCTGGGCGGGAGGTTCGGATACGCAGTATTTT
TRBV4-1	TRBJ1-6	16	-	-	CASSQDRGSYNSPLHF	TGCGCCAGCAGCCAAGACAGGGGATCCTATAATTCACCCCTCCACTTT
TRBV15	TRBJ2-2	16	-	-	CATSRGSAGSPGELFF	TGTGCCACCAGCAGAGGTTCCGCCGGGTCCCCCGGGGAGCTGTTTTTT
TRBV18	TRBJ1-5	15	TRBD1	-	CASSAMGQRNQPQHF	TGTGCCAGCTCAGCGATGGGACAGCGAAATCAGCCCCAGCATTTT
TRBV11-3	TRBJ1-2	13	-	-	CASSWTANYGYTF	TGTGCCAGCAGCTGGACAGCTAACTATGGCTACACCTTC
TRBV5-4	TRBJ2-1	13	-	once	CASSLDAGREQFF	TGTGCCAGCAGCTTGGATGCAGGTCGCGAGCAGTTCTTC
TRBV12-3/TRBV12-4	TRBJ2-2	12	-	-	CATEGDTGELFF	TGTGCCACCGAAGGGGACACCGGGGAGCTGTTTTTT
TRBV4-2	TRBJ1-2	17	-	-	CASSQDQGSRRGYGYTF	TGTGCCAGCAGCCAAGATCAAGGGTCGAGGCGAGGGTATGGCTACACCTTC
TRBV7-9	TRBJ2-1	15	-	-	CASSTPDGFQGEQFF	TGTGCCAGCAGCACACCCGACGGGTTCCAGGGTGAGCAGTTCTTC
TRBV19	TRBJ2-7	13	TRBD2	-	CASSVRGGGEQYF	TGTGCCAGTAGCGTCCGGGGGGGAGGAGAGCAGTACTTC
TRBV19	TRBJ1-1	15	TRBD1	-	CASSVMGQGNTEAFF	TGTGCCAGTAGTGTAATGGGACAGGGTAACACTGAAGCTTTCTTT
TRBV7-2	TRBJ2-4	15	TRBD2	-	CASSPAGVVKNIQYF	TGTGCCAGCAGCCCAGCGGGGGTGGTCAAAAACATTCAGTACTTC
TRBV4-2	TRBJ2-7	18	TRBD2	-	CASSHGGSGSILSYEQYF	TGTGCCAGCAGCCATGGAGGGAGCGGGAGTATCCTCTCCTACGAGCAGTACTTC
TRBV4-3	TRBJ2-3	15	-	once	CASSQVAGSTDTQYF	TGCGCCAGCAGCCAAGTGGCAGGAAGCACAGATACGCAGTATTTT
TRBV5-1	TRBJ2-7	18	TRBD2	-	CASSLAWAGGLNGDEQYF	TGCGCCAGCAGCTTGGCCTGGGCGGGAGGGCTCAACGGGGACGAGCAGTACTTC
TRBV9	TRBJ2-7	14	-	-	CASSVGDWPYEQYF	TGTGCCAGCAGCGTAGGGGACTGGCCCTACGAGCAGTACTTC
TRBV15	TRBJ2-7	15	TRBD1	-	CATSRDPGQGFEQYF	TGTGCCACCAGCAGGGATCCGGGACAGGGGTTCGAGCAGTACTTC
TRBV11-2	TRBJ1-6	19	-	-	CASSTQAWEGRSYNSPLHF	TGTGCCAGCAGCACCCAGGCCTGGGAGGGACGCTCCTATAATTCACCCCTCCACTTT
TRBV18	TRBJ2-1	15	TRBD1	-	CASSSPGQGMNEQFF	TGTGCCAGCTCATCTCCGGGACAGGGGATGAATGAGCAGTTCTTC
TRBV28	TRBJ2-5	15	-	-	CASSLTPVSPETQYF	TGTGCCAGCAGTTTAACCCCGGTCTCCCCGGAGACCCAGTACTTC
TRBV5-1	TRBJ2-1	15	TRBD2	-	CASSAWTSGPNEQFF	TGCGCCAGCAGCGCCTGGACTAGCGGGCCCAATGAGCAGTTCTTC
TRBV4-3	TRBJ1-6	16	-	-	CASSRYGQLNNSPLHF	TGCGCCAGCAGCCGATACGGACAGCTAAATAATTCACCCCTCCACTTT
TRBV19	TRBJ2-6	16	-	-	CASSISPGSGANVLTF	TGTGCCAGTAGTATAAGCCCTGGCTCTGGGGCCAACGTCCTGACTTTC
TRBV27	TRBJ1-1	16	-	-	CASSSRSRDLNTEAFF	TGTGCCAGCAGTTCCAGGTCCAGGGATCTGAACACTGAAGCTTTCTTT
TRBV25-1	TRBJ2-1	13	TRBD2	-	CASSDHVAGEQFF	TGTGCCAGCAGTGATCACGTAGCGGGTGAGCAGTTCTTC
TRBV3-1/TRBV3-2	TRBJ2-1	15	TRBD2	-	CASSPSGSGDNEQFF	TGTGCCAGCAGCCCGAGCGGGAGCGGGGACAATGAGCAGTTCTTC
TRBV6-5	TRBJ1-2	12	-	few	CASRGGALGYTF	TGTGCCAGCCGGGGGGGGGCGCTTGGCTACACCTTC
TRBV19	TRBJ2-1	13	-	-	CASSMNGNNEQFF	TGTGCCAGTAGTATGAACGGGAACAATGAGCAGTTCTTC
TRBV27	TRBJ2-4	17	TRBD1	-	CASSLSPRGIAKNIQYF	TGTGCCAGCAGTTTATCCCCCAGGGGGATAGCCAAAAACATTCAGTACTTC
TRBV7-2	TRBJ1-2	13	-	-	CASSFARAYGYTF	TGTGCCAGCAGCTTCGCCAGGGCCTATGGCTACACCTTC
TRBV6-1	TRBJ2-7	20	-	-	CASSDRGGQGISGGLYEQYF	TGTGCCAGCAGTGACCGAGGGGGACAGGGTATCAGCGGGGGCCTCTACGAGCAGTACTTC
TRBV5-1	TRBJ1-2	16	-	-	CASSRGSEDGNYGYTF	TGCGCCAGCAGTCGGGGGTCAGAGGATGGCAACTATGGCTACACCTTC
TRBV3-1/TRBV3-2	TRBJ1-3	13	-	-	CASSLGGVDTIYF	TGTGCCAGCAGCCTCGGGGGGGTAGACACCATATATTTT
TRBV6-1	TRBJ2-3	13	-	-	CASSDDRGDTQYF	TGTGCCAGCAGTGACGACCGAGGAGATACGCAGTATTTT
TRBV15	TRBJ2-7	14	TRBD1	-	CATSPDRGAYEQYF	TGTGCCACCAGCCCGGACAGGGGAGCCTACGAGCAGTACTTC
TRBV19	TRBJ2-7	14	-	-	CASSIVGSSYEQYF	TGTGCCAGTAGTATAGTTGGGAGCTCCTACGAGCAGTACTTC